One and the same sample provided the 13 T cell receptor beta chains below, sequenced in a study of T cell repertoires in ileal Crohn's disease. Using immunoSEQ multiplex PCR, the repertoire was profiled, and TCRdb retains in-frame clones only, with some absent. The sample has about 30,000 clones, approximately 78% seen once. Sequenced sample: ileal tissue. Every receptor here comes from an adult with Crohn's disease.

The rearrangement uses TRBV6-6 and TRBJ1-2; the D is unclear. Germline values: CDR1 MNHNY, CDR2 SVGAGI (reference sequence). The V gene lost 6 bases and the J gene lost 2 bases, with 7 bases spanning the gap. The CDR3 is 12 residues long. The CDR3 is CASRKRNYGYTF. For the CDR3, the DNA is TGTGCCAGCAGGAAGCGGAACTATGGCTACACCTTC.

In the case of this clone: One end of the junction does not line up with germline, which may come from a read error. This CDR3 is also generated by other DNA sequences in the sample. The rearrangement joins TRBV10-3 to TRBJ1-6; D is perhaps TRBD1 (5 bases). This CDR3 spans 14 amino acids. CDR1 is ENHRY, CDR2 SYGVKD, per germline. The CDR3 is CAISLDRDNSPLHF. The CDR3 region has the DNA TGTGCCATCAGTTTAGACAGAGATAATTCGCCCCTCCACTTT.

The chain couples TRBV4-3 to TRBJ1-5, with 8 bases that match TRBD1. V was clipped by 1 base and J by 7 bases; unmatched bases: 6. CDR3 size: 15 residues. Germline-derived CDR1 and CDR2 are LGHNA and YSLEER. The CDR3 protein is CASSQAGGLGQPQHF. CDR3 nucleotides: TGCGCCAGCAGCCAAGCAGGGGGCCTGGGACAGCCCCAGCATTTT.

CDR3 sequence: CASSLTPGQERKNTEAFF. The CDR3 nucleotides are TGCGCCAGCAGCTTAACTCCGGGACAGGAGAGGAAGAACACTGAAGCTTTCTTT. J is TRBJ1-1 and V is TRBV5-1, with TRBD1 matching 8 bases. V trimming: 2 bases; J trimming: 1 base; junction bases outside the gene matches: 13. Germline V gives CDR1 SGHRS, CDR2 YFSETQ. This CDR3 contains 18 residues.

The V gene is TRBV5-1, the J gene TRBJ2-1, with 10 bases lining up with TRBD1. Trimming took 2 bases from V and 15 from J; bases not matched to a gene: 11. The CDR3 has 14 residues. Germline V CDR1 and CDR2: SGHRS, YFSETQ. In DNA form, the CDR3 reads TGCGCCAGCAGCTTCCGGGCCGGGACAGGGGTCTCGTTCTTC. Amino acid sequence: CASSFRAGTGVSFF.

The V call is TRBV18, the J call TRBJ2-1; a possible D gene is TRBD2 (5 bases). V shed 3 bases and J shed 4 bases, with 7 bases lying between them. The CDR3 totals 13 residues. CDR1 is KGHSH, CDR2 LQKENI, per germline. The CDR3 DNA is TGTGCCAGCTCACCCGGGGATTACAATGAGCAGTTCTTC. The encoded protein is CASSPGDYNEQFF.

This clone was counted a single time. The chain has TRBV15 and TRBJ2-7, with D possibly TRBD2 on 5 matching bases. V was cut by 0 bases and J by 3 bases, with 15 bases left in between. Germline V gene sequence: CDR1 LNHNV, CDR2 YYDKDF (reference sequence). This CDR3 has 16 amino acids. The chain's CDR3 is CATSRDPEGLNYEQYF. CDR3 coding DNA: TGTGCCACCAGCAGAGATCCCGAGGGATTGAACTACGAGCAGTACTTC.

The rearrangement joins TRBV10-3 to TRBJ1-3; D not resolved. Germline V CDR1 and CDR2: ENHRY, SYGVKD. V dropped 8 bases and J dropped 0 bases, with 14 bases sitting between them. CDR3 size: 15 residues. CDR3 amino acids: CAISASAGSGNTIYF. The CDR3 coding sequence is TGTGCCATCTCGGCGTCCGCGGGCTCTGGAAACACCATATATTTT.

This chain joins TRBV7-9 and TRBJ1-3; perhaps TRBD1 as D (5 bases). This CDR3 has 17 residues. Trimming stripped 2 bases from V and 0 bases from J, with 14 bases between. CDR1 is SEHNR, CDR2 FQNEAQ, per germline (reference sequence). The CDR3: CASSLPTENFSGNTIYF. The DNA of the CDR3 is TGTGCCAGCAGCTTACCGACAGAAAACTTCTCTGGAAACACCATATATTTT.

The table lists this clone with a count of one. V is TRBV5-4 and J is TRBJ2-3; 8 bases match TRBD1. This CDR3 region has 15 residues. The germline CDR1 and CDR2 sequences are SGHNT and YYREEE (reference sequence). Trimming at V came to 4 bases and at J to 3 bases, leaving 7 bases not matched to a gene. CDR3 bases: TGTGCCAGCAGCCTCGGGACAGGTTTTACAGATACGCAGTATTTT. Protein product: CASSLGTGFTDTQYF.

This chain connects TRBV27 to TRBJ2-2, with D possibly matching TRBD1 (6 bases). V was trimmed by 5 bases and J by 1 base, leaving 11 bases between them. Germline V gene lookup returns CDR1 MNHEY and CDR2 SMNVEV (reference sequence). The CDR3 has 15 residues. The CDR3 DNA follows: TGTGCCAGCAGTCCCCAGACAGGGAACACCGGGGAGCTGTTTTTT. Protein product: CASSPQTGNTGELFF.

The chain joins TRBV5-3 to TRBJ1-6; 8 bases align to TRBD1. TRBV5-3 carries the ORF label, with uncertain function. V lost 4 bases, J lost 8 bases, and 20 bases stayed unmatched. CDR3 length: 19 residues. This CDR3 is CARSRWPLPGQGFHSPLHF. The DNA of the CDR3 is TGTGCCAGAAGCCGCTGGCCCCTTCCCGGACAGGGCTTTCATTCACCCCTCCACTTT.

V and J are TRBV9 and TRBJ2-3, with a weak D call TRBD2 (7 bases). Trimming took off 0 bases at V and 0 bases at J, with 11 bases between the two ends. This CDR3 is built from 16 residues. CDR1 is SGDLS and CDR2 is YYNGEE in the germline V gene. CDR3 coding DNA: TGTGCCAGCAGCGTAGTTAAGGGGGGGAGCACAGATACGCAGTATTTT. Residues: CASSVVKGGSTDTQYF.